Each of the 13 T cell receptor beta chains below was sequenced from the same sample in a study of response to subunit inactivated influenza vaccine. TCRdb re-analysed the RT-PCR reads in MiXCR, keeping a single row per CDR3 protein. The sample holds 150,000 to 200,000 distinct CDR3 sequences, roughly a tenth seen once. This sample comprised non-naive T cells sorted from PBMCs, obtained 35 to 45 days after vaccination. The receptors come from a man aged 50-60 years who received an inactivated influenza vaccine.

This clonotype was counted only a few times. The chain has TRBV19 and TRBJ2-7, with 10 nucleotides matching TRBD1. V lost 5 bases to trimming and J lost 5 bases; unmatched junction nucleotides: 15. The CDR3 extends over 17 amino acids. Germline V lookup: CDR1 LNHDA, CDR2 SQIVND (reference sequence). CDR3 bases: TGTGCCAGTAGTCCCGCCGGGACAGGGGATTCCGGGAACGAGCAGTACTTC. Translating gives CASSPAGTGDSGNEQYF. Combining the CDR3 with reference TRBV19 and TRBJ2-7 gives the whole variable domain DGGITQSPKYLFRKEGQNVTLSCEQNLNHDAMYWYRQDPGQGLRLIYYSQIVNDFQKGDIAEGYSVSREKKESFPLTVTSAQKNPTAFYLCASSPAGTGDSGNEQYFGPGTRLTVT.

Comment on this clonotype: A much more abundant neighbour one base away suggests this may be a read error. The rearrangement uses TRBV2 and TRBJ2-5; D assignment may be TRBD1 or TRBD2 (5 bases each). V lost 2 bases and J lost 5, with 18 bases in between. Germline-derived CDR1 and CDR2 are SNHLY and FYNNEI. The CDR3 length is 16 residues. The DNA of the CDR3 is TGTGCCAGCAGTGAAACGCTCGGGGCACGGGTGGAGACCCAGTACTTC. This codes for CASSETLGARVETQYF.

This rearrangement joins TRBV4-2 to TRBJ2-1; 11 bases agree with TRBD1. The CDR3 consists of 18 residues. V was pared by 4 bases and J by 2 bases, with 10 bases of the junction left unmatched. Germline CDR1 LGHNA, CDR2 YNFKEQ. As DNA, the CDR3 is TGTGCCAGCAGCCCAGGACAGGGGGCTTCGATTACCTACAATGAGCAGTTCTTC. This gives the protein CASSPGQGASITYNEQFF.

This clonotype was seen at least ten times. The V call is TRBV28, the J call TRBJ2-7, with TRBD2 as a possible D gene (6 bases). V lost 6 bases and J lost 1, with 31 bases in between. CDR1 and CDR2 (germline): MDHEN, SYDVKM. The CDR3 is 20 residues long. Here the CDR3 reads CASRRRHSRGRLSLSYEQYF. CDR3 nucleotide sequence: TGTGCCAGCAGACGTAGGCATTCGCGGGGCAGGCTTTCTCTTTCCTACGAGCAGTACTTC.

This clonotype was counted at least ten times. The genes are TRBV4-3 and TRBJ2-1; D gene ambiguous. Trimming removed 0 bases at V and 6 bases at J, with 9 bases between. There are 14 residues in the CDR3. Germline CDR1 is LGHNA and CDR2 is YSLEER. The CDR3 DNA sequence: TGCGCCAGCAGCCAAGAACCATCAGGCAATGAGCAGTTCTTC. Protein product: CASSQEPSGNEQFF.

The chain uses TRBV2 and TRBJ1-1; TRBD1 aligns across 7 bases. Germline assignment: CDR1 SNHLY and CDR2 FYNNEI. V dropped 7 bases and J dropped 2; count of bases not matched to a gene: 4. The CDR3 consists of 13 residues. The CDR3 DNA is TGTGCCAGCATGACAGGGATTAACACTGAAGCTTTCTTT. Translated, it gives CASMTGINTEAFF.

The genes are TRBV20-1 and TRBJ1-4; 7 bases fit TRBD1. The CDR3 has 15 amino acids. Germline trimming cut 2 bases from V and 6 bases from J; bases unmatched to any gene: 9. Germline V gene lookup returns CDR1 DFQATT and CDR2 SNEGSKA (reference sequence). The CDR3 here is CSARSAGTDYEKLFF. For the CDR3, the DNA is TGCAGTGCTAGATCGGCCGGGACAGACTATGAAAAACTGTTTTTT.

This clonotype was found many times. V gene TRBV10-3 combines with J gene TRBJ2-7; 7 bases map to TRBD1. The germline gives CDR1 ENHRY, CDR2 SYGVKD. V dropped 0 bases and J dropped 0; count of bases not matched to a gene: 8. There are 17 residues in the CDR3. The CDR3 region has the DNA TGTGCCATCAGTGAGTCTAGATCGGCAGGGGGCTCCTACGAGCAGTACTTC. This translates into CAISESRSAGGSYEQYF.

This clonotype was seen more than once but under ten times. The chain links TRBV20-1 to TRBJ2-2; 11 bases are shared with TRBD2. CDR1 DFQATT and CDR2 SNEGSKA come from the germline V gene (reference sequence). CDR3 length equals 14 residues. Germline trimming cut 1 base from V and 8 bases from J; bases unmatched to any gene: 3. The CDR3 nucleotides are TGCAGTGCTAGAGGACTAGCGGGAACGGGGGAGCTGTTTTTT. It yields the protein CSARGLAGTGELFF.

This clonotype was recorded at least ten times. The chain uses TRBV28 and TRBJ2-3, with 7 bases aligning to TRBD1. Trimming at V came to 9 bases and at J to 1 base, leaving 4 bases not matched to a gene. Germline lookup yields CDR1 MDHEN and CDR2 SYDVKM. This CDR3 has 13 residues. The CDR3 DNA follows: TGTGCCAGTAGGGACAGTCGCACAGATACGCAGTATTTT. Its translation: CASRDSRTDTQYF. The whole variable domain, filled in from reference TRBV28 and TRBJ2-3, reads DVKVTQSSRYLVKRTGEKVFLECVQDMDHENMFWYRQDPGLGLRLIYFSYDVKMKEKGDIPEGYSVSREKKERFSLILESASTNQTSMYLCASRDSRTDTQYFGPGTRLTVL.

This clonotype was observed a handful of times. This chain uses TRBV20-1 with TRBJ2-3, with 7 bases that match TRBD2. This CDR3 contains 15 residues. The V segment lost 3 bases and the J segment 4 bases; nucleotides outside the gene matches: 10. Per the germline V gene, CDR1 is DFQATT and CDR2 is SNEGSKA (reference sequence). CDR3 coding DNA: TGCAGTGCTAGGTCAGGACGGGGGGACTCAGATACGCAGTATTTT. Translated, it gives CSARSGRGDSDTQYF.

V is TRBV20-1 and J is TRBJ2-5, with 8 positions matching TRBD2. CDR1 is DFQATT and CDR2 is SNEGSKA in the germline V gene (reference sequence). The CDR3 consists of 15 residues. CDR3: CSASGSRGGHETQYF. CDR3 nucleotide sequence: TGCAGCGCATCGGGATCCCGGGGGGGGCACGAGACCCAGTACTTC.

The CDR3 region is CASSFNGGGLSYEQYF. The CDR3 region has the DNA TGTGCCAGCAGTTTTAACGGCGGGGGGTTATCCTACGAGCAGTACTTC. The chain employs TRBV28 and TRBJ2-7; 8 bases match TRBD2. Germline V lookup: CDR1 MDHEN, CDR2 SYDVKM. Germline trimming cut 3 bases from V and 1 base from J; bases unmatched to any gene: 8. The CDR3 has 16 amino acids.